This TCR beta chain was obtained from a study of control samples from healthy donors and cancer patients (dated by TCRdb to about 2020). V is shortened by 5 bases, J by 4 bases, and the region joining them spans 12 bases. The CDR3, cysteine through phenylalanine, is 13 amino acids long. Only CDR3 DNA remains: 39 bases, in frame from the first base. Based on the germline V gene (reference sequence), the CDR1 and CDR2 sequences are SEHNR and FQNEAQ. A remark on this clone: Its antigen is currently not known. No much larger clone exists at a distance of one base, and base qualities are not known.

To prepare the library, the immunoSEQ multiplex PCR assay was applied. TCRdb re-hosts the immuneACCESS table, in-frame sequences only. Its copies lack some clones; in the studies checked, an unresolved V gene accounts for under half of them, and the cause for the rest is not known. This sample holds about 120,000 clones; around 91% were observed only once. Jointly, the top ten make up around 1.1% of the sample. The material sequenced was PBMCs. The sequence joins TRBV7-9 to TRBJ2-7; the D gene is perhaps TRBD2, on 5 matching bases. The clonotype comes from a woman aged 45-60 years with colorectal cancer. The CDR3 has the sequence CASSPGKLYEQYF. The DNA sequence is TGTGCCAGCAGCCCGGGAAAACTTTACGAGCAGTACTTC.